This T cell receptor (beta chain) was sequenced for a study of blood T cell repertoires in COVID-19. Only in-frame clones appear in the TCRdb table, and some are missing; sequencing was by immunoSEQ multiplex PCR. The sample lists about 240,000 clones, about 83% occurring once. V was pared by 6 bases and J by 4 bases, with 18 bases between. This CDR3 is built from 15 residues. Germline V gives CDR1 ENHRY, CDR2 SYGVKD. Participants came from about two dozen US areas, aged about 18 to 95 years. The sequencing input was PBMCs or T cells enriched from blood (not recorded which). The TCR comes from a woman in her thirties or forties who had been exposed to COVID-19. The V and J genes are TRBV10-3 and TRBJ1-2, with D maybe TRBD1 (5 bases). The CDR3 DNA follows: TGTGCCATCAGGTGGATGAGGGGAGGCTCCTATGGCTACACCTTC. This codes for CAIRWMRGGSYGYTF.